Reported below is one T cell receptor (beta chain). Its specificity is unknown. The data derive from a study of cytomegalovirus exposure and HLA in healthy donors. PCR used 60 Vbeta primers and 13 Jbeta primers. The data were produced by immunoSEQ multiplex PCR, yet TCRdb's version contains in-frame clones alone and is incomplete. Here the sample spans roughly 190,000 clones, about 13% being singletons. The germline V and J ends were trimmed by 4 bases and 1 base, with 9 bases remaining between them. Germline values: CDR1 SGDLS, CDR2 YYNGEE. The CDR3 has 14 amino acids. Study-wide findings and caveats: Immune exposure was documented only through CMV serostatus.

The chain combines TRBV9 with TRBJ2-1, with D perhaps matching TRBD1 (5 bases). Sample: PBMCs. This TCR was recovered from a man aged 50-60 years in good health and CMV-seropositive. CDR3 region: CASSRPGSYNEQFF. DNA of the CDR3: TGTGCCAGCAGCAGACCAGGGTCCTACAATGAGCAGTTCTTC.